This TCR beta chain originates from a study of cytomegalovirus exposure and HLA in healthy donors. Some clones are missing from TCRdb's copy, which holds only in-frame ones; the method was immunoSEQ multiplex PCR. The sample records some 140,000 clones, about nine tenths being singletons. This CDR3 contains 13 residues. Per germline, CDR1 SQVTM and CDR2 ANQGSEA. With 4 bases clipped from V and 2 bases from J, the junction kept 5 bases outside the gene matches. Sequencing was performed on PBMCs. This sequence originates from a man younger than 30 in good health and CMV-seronegative. The rearrangement uses TRBV29-1 and TRBJ2-7; 7 bases agree with TRBD2. CDR3 loop: CSVVGAGAYEQYF. In nucleotides, the CDR3 is TGCAGCGTTGTGGGTGCGGGAGCCTACGAGCAGTACTTC.